This T cell receptor beta chain derives from a study of blood T cell repertoires in COVID-19 (dated by TCRdb to about 2020). With regard to the full study: Collaborator samples came from the United States, Italy and Spain and covered acute and convalescent phases of COVID-19. The prospective study material was composed of cDNA or gDNA derived from T cells, B-cell-depleted T cells, or PBMCs. Subjects who had been exposed to COVID-19, were actively infected with it, or had recovered from it provided the deeply sampled blood TCRbeta repertoires that made up the dataset. The repertoires were released in a freely available public database meant as a resource for research on the immune response to SARS-CoV-2. Samples came from the ongoing ImmuneRACE study (first 160 participants) plus 1,254 subjects from 6 global collaborators. Nearly every sample came with metadata listing a de-identified subject ID, COVID-19 status, age in years and sex. Where HLA class I and class II types were available, the types were taken from metadata supplied by the sample provider, not from assay-based typing. The full study reports these points: The amount of clinical and demographic metadata varied by source and participant and was provided uncurated.

In the prospective study, participants were about 18 to 100 years old, resided in approximately 25 geographic areas of the United States, and were enrolled through a virtual design. Cohort assignment in the prospective study relied on participant-reported clinical history from a screening survey and a study questionnaire. Exposed participants had been in contact with someone with a PCR-confirmed or clinician-diagnosed COVID-19 case within 2 weeks of study entry. Mobile phlebotomists in the prospective study collected whole blood, serum and a nasopharyngeal or oropharyngeal swab from every participant. Participants in the prospective study had the option to provide additional blood draws and questionnaires over an approximately 2-month period. Before DNA extraction, blood samples from the prospective study were shipped at room temperature or frozen. Trimming removed 4 bases from V and 5 bases from J, leaving 18 bases between the germline ends. There are 15 amino acids in the CDR3, from cysteine to phenylalanine inclusive. CDR3 DNA only is kept here, 45 bases in frame from base 1. In the germline V gene, CDR1 corresponds to SGDLS and CDR2 to YYNGEE.

TCRbeta CDR3 regions were amplified from genomic DNA by means of the immunoSEQ Assay, a bias-controlled multiplex PCR. As for how the authors treated the data: The number of nucleated cells in each sample was estimated from the amplification of reference gene primers within the assay. To quantify the absolute abundance of each unique TCRbeta CDR3 rearrangement, sequence reads were collapsed and filtered. For each sample, productive Simpson clonality was calculated as the square root of Simpson's diversity index over productive rearrangements. In its TCRdb copy, this immuneACCESS table keeps in-frame sequences only and misses some clones. Where compared with another copy, unresolved V genes explain less than half of these, and the others have no known cause. V and J calls and clone size are those listed in that table; D and trimming were worked out from the DNA. The table for this sample lists 320,000 or so clones; less than 85% of them were counted only once. Of the sample, 1.9% falls within the top ten clones.

Points on this clone: Which antigen it targets is not known. Base qualities are missing; no much larger clone stands one base away.

Sequences were obtained from PBMCs or T cells enriched from blood (not recorded which). In this chain, TRBV9 is recombined with TRBJ2-5; the D region possibly corresponds to TRBD2 (7 bases align). This receptor was taken from a woman aged 25 to 39 who had been exposed to COVID-19. The DNA sequence is given as TGTGCCAGCAGCAAGGATGCCGGGGGGCGGGAGACCCAGTACTTC. It translates as CASSKDAGGRETQYF.